Detailed here is one TCR beta chain. No antigen is known for it. No quality values exist for individual bases; no much larger clone is one base distant. The data stem from a study of immune characterization of retroperitoneal liposarcoma (dated by TCRdb to the late 2010s). V is cut by 1 base and J by 3 bases, and the space between the germline ends is 1 base. The CDR3, cysteine through phenylalanine, is 11 amino acids long. Only the CDR3 DNA is retained, 33 bases long and in frame from the first base. CDR1 MNHNS and CDR2 SASEGT are derived from the germline V gene. Preparation of the library involved PCR. For sequencing, a NextSeq 500 was employed. The raw public data were reprocessed by TCRdb itself: fastp quality trimming at Q25, MiXCR clonotype calling, in-frame beta chains only. Each entry merges the rows of one CDR3 protein and shows their most common DNA and genes. The sample table records about 11,000 distinct CDR3 sequences; roughly 20% of these occur just once. The ten most abundant clones make up about 8.9% of the sample.

The clonotype originates from a female donor with retroperitoneal liposarcoma. Source material: blood. The sequence joins TRBV6-1 to TRBJ2-7; the D gene is not confidently resolved. The CDR3 here reads CASSEGYEQYF. The nucleotide sequence reads as follows: TGTGCCAGCAGTGAAGGCTACGAGCAGTACTTC.